The 24 T cell receptor beta chains reported below all come from one sample, sequenced in a study of cytomegalovirus exposure and HLA in healthy donors. The PCR ran on 60 Vbeta and 13 Jbeta primers. The method was immunoSEQ multiplex PCR; TCRdb's version includes in-frame clones alone and lacks a portion of them. The profile shows over 150,000 clones, 73% of them singletons. The material sequenced was PBMCs. The receptors stem from a woman under 30 in good health and CMV-seropositive.

The chain uses TRBV10-3 and TRBJ2-3; 11 bases map to TRBD2. With 3 bases clipped from V and 4 bases from J, the junction kept 15 bases outside the gene matches. There are 19 residues in the CDR3. CDR1 ENHRY and CDR2 SYGVKD come from the germline V gene. The CDR3 region is CAISDPLGASGGRADTQYF. CDR3 nucleotide sequence: TGTGCCATCAGTGACCCGTTGGGGGCTAGCGGGGGGCGAGCAGATACGCAGTATTTT.

There are a few counts of this clone. The J gene is TRBJ2-1, the V gene TRBV4-1; a weak D match, TRBD1 (5 bases). The length of the CDR3 is 14 residues. V was shortened by 5 bases and J by 9 bases, with 17 bases between the two germline ends. Germline V CDR1 and CDR2: MGHRA, YSYEKL. CDR3: CASSNRLGQGEQFF. The CDR3 nucleotides read TGCGCCAGCAGCAACCGACTGGGCCAGGGTGAGCAGTTCTTC.

This clone has only a few counts. The chain links TRBV6-5 to TRBJ2-7; TRBD2 is a possible D gene (6 bases). The CDR3 has 13 residues. CDR1 and CDR2 from the germline V gene are MNHEY and SVGAGI. V lost 2 bases and J 3 bases, leaving 8 bases between the germline ends. The CDR3 DNA reads as TGTGCCAGCAGTTACCCCGGGGGCTACGAGCAGTACTTC. The encoded protein is CASSYPGGYEQYF.

As to this clone: This likely comes from a read error, as the CDR3 has no conserved phenylalanine or tryptophan at its end. CDR3: CSAMARKNIQYL. The CDR3 bases are TGCAGCGCCATGGCCAGGAAAAACATTCAGTACCTC. The chain joins TRBV29-1 to TRBJ2-4; D is undetermined. V was cut by 7 bases and J by 4 bases, with 11 bases left in between. This CDR3 has 12 amino acids. Germline CDR1 and CDR2: SQVTM and ANQGSEA.

This rearrangement joins TRBV27 to TRBJ2-1; D is possibly TRBD2 (5 bases). V was cut by 2 bases and J by 7 bases, with 15 bases left in between. Germline V lookup: CDR1 MNHEY, CDR2 SMNVEV (reference sequence). This CDR3 has 15 residues. In nucleotides, the CDR3 is TGTGCCAGCAGTTTAAGTCAGGAGGTGATGAATGAGCAGTTCTTC. Translated: CASSLSQEVMNEQFF.

With respect to this clone: One end of the junction fails to match germline, which may point to a read error. The gene calls are TRBV7-7 and TRBJ2-1, with 11 bases lining up with TRBD2. Germline V gives CDR1 SSHAT, CDR2 FNYEAQ (reference sequence). The CDR3 spans 16 residues. CDR3 sequence (DNA): TGTGCTAGCAGCCCTACTAGCGGGGGCCCCTCAGGCGAGCAGTTCTTC. Residues: CASSPTSGGPSGEQFF.

The chain carries TRBV28 and TRBJ2-4, with D hard to call. This CDR3 contains 14 residues. V lost 3 bases to trimming and J lost 3 bases, with 9 bases between them. Germline loops: CDR1 MDHEN, CDR2 SYDVKM. CDR3 sequence reads: CASSFRLLKNIQYF. CDR3 nucleotides: TGTGCCAGCAGTTTTCGTCTACTCAAAAACATTCAGTACTTC.

V and J are TRBV15 and TRBJ1-4, with D perhaps matching TRBD1 (6 bases). Trimming cost V 0 bases and J 7 bases, with 12 bases left between them. Per the germline V gene, CDR1 is LNHNV and CDR2 is YYDKDF (reference sequence). The CDR3 runs to 15 residues. CDR3 coding DNA: TGTGCCACCAGCAGAGATCTCTCCAGGGGTGAAAAACTGTTTTTT. It translates to CATSRDLSRGEKLFF.

The rearrangement joins TRBV30 to TRBJ2-1, with 7 bases that match TRBD1. Germline loops: CDR1 GTSNPN, CDR2 SVGIG (reference sequence). The CDR3 spans 18 residues. V dropped 5 bases and J dropped 0; count of bases not matched to a gene: 16. The CDR3 reads CAWALETGAVFSYNEQFF. The CDR3 nucleotides read TGTGCCTGGGCTCTAGAAACAGGGGCGGTTTTCTCCTACAATGAGCAGTTCTTC.

Judged by abundance, this clone is medium-sized (0.01 to 0.1%). This chain joins TRBV9 and TRBJ1-6; 10 positions match TRBD1. V gave up 0 bases and J gave up 7 bases; unmatched junction bases: 10. Germline V gives CDR1 SGDLS, CDR2 YYNGEE. The CDR3 covers 18 residues. CDR3 coding DNA: TGTGCCAGCAGCGTAGCTCTCTCCGGACAGGGGGGCAATTCACCCCTCCACTTT. Its protein is CASSVALSGQGGNSPLHF.

The chain couples TRBV4-1 to TRBJ2-7, with no clear D. This CDR3 has 15 residues. Germline V gene lookup returns CDR1 MGHRA and CDR2 YSYEKL. Between the trimmed V and J ends, which lost 1 base and 2 bases, there was a span of 12 bases. CDR3: CASSQVPHETYEQYF. The DNA of the CDR3 is TGCGCCAGCAGCCAAGTCCCCCATGAGACCTACGAGCAGTACTTC.

CDR3 sequence: CATSRDRVPSKETQYF. The CDR3 nucleotides read TGTGCCACCAGCAGAGATCGGGTCCCCTCGAAAGAGACCCAGTACTTC. The rearrangement uses TRBV15 and TRBJ2-5; D is uncertain. Germline V gene data show CDR1 as LNHNV and CDR2 as YYDKDF (reference sequence). The CDR3 is made up of 16 amino acids. Trimming pared 0 bases from V and 3 bases from J, leaving 14 bases between.

This clone has only a few counts. One end of the junction is discordant with germline, which a read error may explain. The CDR3 reads CSSSSASGLFYEQYF. The CDR3 DNA sequence: TGTTCCAGCAGCTCCGCGTCGGGGTTGTTCTACGAGCAGTACTTC. The chain combines TRBV7-9 with TRBJ2-7, with D possibly matching TRBD2 (5 bases). The V gene's germline CDR1 is SEHNR and CDR2 FQNEAQ (reference sequence). The CDR3 has 15 residues.

The J gene is TRBJ2-7, the V gene TRBV6-5, with a tentative D call TRBD1 (6 bases). The germline CDR1 and CDR2 sequences are MNHEY and SVGAGI. The V end was cut by 8 bases, the J end by 1 base, with 15 bases between. The CDR3 length is 14 residues. The CDR3 DNA reads as TGTGCCAGCCAATCGCAGGGGTCTTCCTACGAGCAGTACTTC. Its translation is CASQSQGSSYEQYF.

The table lists this clone with a count of one. The CDR3: CASSLSGAATYEQYF. DNA for the CDR3: TGCGCCAGCAGCTTGAGCGGGGCAGCCACCTACGAGCAGTACTTC. The rearrangement uses TRBV5-1 and TRBJ2-7, with TRBD2 identical over 7 bases. Germline-derived CDR1 and CDR2 are SGHRS and YFSETQ. This CDR3 spans 15 amino acids. Losses at the gene ends were 1 base for V and 2 bases for J; bases not matched to a gene: 6.

The chain employs TRBV4-3 and TRBJ2-7; D perhaps matches TRBD2 (6 bases). The CDR3 is made up of 15 amino acids. In germline, CDR1 is LGHNA, CDR2 YSLEER. The V gene lost 1 base and the J gene lost 4 bases, with 14 bases spanning the gap. The CDR3 protein is CASSQVAGSGYEQYF. DNA for the CDR3: TGCGCCAGCAGCCAAGTTGCGGGGTCTGGATACGAGCAGTACTTC.

The chain has TRBV11-2 and TRBJ2-7, with 8 positions matching TRBD1. Germline loops: CDR1 SGHAT, CDR2 FQNNGV. V lost 4 bases, J lost 3 bases, and 5 bases stayed unmatched. The CDR3 sequence is 14 residues long. CDR3 amino acids: CASSSQTGDYEQYF. As DNA, the CDR3 is TGTGCCAGCAGCTCACAGACAGGGGACTACGAGCAGTACTTC.

This chain uses TRBV5-4 with TRBJ2-3, with 10 bases fitting TRBD2. Germline loops: CDR1 SGHNT, CDR2 YYREEE (reference sequence). The CDR3 has 16 amino acids. V lost 3 bases to trimming and J lost 6 bases; unmatched junction nucleotides: 10. CDR3 region: CASSYRLAGAEDTQYF. The CDR3 DNA is TGTGCCAGCAGCTATAGGCTAGCGGGGGCCGAGGATACGCAGTATTTT.

The V and J genes are TRBV7-6 and TRBJ1-1; the D gene is possibly TRBD1 (5 bases). Trimming left V 5 bases short and J 4 bases short, with 11 bases between. The CDR3 contains 13 residues. CDR1 and CDR2 (germline): SGHVS, FNYEAQ. For the CDR3, the DNA is TGTGCCAGCAGCCCAGGGAAGATCACTGAAGCTTTCTTT. This sequence encodes CASSPGKITEAFF.

Only one count was recorded for this clone. This CDR3 is CASSLRDRPYEQYF. CDR3 nucleotide sequence: TGTGCCAGCAGTTTACGGGACAGGCCCTACGAGCAGTACTTC. The chain combines TRBV27 with TRBJ2-7; TRBD1 aligns across 8 bases. From germline, CDR1 is MNHEY and CDR2 SMNVEV (reference sequence). V was clipped by 2 bases and J by 2 bases; unmatched bases: 2. The CDR3 covers 14 residues.

This chain joins TRBV4-1 and TRBJ2-5; 9 bases fit TRBD2. The CDR3 loop spans 19 amino acids. The ends lost 0 bases at V and 1 base at J; junction bases unmatched: 12. CDR1 is MGHRA, CDR2 YSYEKL, per germline. The CDR3 loop reads CASSQDPLAGSISQETQYF. The CDR3 DNA reads as TGCGCCAGCAGCCAAGACCCCCTAGCGGGGAGTATTAGCCAAGAGACCCAGTACTTC.

V and J are TRBV11-2 and TRBJ2-4; D is possibly TRBD2 (6 bases). The CDR3 sequence is 16 residues long. Germline loops: CDR1 SGHAT, CDR2 FQNNGV. The ends were cut back, 5 bases at V and 2 bases at J, with 16 bases in the middle. The CDR3 sequence: CASSLGGLGPKNIQYF. Written as DNA, the CDR3 is TGTGCCAGCAGCCTAGGAGGGCTTGGGCCCAAAAACATTCAGTACTTC.

The rearrangement links TRBV13 to TRBJ1-2; D unresolved. CDR1 is PRHDT, CDR2 FYEKMQ, per germline (reference sequence). The CDR3 spans 12 residues. The ends were cut back, 0 bases at V and 8 bases at J, with 7 bases in the middle. CDR3 nucleotides: TGTGCCAGCAGCTTAGGGGTCAGGGGCTACACCTTC. Its translation is CASSLGVRGYTF.

This clone was seen only a few times. The chain is built from TRBV19 and TRBJ2-2, with a possible D match to TRBD2 (5 bases). CDR3 length: 14 residues. Germline assignment: CDR1 LNHDA and CDR2 SQIVND (reference sequence). Trimming shortened V by 3 bases and J by 4 bases, and 9 bases separated the two germline ends. CDR3 loop: CASSMAGLTGELFF. The CDR3 DNA sequence: TGTGCCAGTAGTATGGCGGGTCTCACCGGGGAGCTGTTTTTT.